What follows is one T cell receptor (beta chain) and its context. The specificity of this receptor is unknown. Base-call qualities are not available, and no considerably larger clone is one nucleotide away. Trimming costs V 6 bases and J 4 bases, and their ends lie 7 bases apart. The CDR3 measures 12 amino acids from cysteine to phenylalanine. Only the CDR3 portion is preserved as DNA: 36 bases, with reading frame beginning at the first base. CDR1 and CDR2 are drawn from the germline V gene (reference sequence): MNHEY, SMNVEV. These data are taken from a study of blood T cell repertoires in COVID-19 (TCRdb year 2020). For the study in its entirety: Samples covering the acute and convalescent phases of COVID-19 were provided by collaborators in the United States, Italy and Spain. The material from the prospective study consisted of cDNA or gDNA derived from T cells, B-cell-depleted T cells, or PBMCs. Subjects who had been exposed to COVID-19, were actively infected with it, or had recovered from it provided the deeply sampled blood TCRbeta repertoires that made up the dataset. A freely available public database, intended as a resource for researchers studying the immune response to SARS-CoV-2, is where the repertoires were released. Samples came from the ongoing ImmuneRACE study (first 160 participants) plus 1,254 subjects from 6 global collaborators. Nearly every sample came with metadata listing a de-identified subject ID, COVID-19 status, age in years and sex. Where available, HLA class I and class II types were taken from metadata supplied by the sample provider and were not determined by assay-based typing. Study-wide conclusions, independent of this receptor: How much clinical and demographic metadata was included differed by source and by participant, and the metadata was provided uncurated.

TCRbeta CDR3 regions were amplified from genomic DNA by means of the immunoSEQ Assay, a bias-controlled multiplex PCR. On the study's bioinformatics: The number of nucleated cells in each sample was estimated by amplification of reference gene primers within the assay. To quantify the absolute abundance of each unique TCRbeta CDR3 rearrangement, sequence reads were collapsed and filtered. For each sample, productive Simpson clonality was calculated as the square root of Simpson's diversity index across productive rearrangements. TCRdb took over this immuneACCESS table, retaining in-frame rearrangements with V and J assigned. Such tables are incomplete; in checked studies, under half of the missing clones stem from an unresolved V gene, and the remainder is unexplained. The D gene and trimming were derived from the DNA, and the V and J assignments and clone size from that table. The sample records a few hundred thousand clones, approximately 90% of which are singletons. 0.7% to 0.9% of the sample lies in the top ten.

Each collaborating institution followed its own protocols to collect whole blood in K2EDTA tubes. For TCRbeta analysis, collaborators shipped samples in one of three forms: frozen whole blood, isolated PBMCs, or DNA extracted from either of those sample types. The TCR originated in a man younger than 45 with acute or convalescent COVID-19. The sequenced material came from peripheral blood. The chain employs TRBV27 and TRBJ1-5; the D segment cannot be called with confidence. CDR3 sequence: CASSTPNQPQHF. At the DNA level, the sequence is TGTGCCAGCAGCACACCTAATCAGCCCCAGCATTTT.